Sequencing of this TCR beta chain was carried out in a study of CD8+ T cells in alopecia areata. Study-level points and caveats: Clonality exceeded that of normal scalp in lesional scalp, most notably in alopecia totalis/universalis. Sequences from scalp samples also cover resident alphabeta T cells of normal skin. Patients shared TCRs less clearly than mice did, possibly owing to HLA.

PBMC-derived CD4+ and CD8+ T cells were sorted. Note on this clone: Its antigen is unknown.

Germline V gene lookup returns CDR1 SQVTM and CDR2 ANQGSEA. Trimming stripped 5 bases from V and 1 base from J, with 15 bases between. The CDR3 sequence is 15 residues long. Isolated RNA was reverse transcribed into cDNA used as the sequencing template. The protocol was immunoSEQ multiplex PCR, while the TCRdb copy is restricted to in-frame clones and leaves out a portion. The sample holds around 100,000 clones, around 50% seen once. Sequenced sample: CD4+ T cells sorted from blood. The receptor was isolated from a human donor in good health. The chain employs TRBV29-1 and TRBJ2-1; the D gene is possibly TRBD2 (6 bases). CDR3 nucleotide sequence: TGCAGCGTTCGGGACGGGGGAAAATCCTACAATGAGCAGTTCTTC. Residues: CSVRDGGKSYNEQFF.